The clone carrying this T cell receptor (beta chain) has ten or more counts. The data were taken from a study of blood T cells in healthy people across ages. Using a J-beta primer mix together with a sample-barcoded 5' primer, a second PCR was run for roughly 7 to 12 cycles. TCRdb used MiXCR to reprocess the 5' RACE reads, holding one entry per CDR3 protein. The top ten hold around 22% of the sample, which has about 720,000 distinct CDR3 sequences, 22% seen once. Trimming removed 7 bases from V and 4 bases from J; junction bases left unmatched: 7. Germline-derived CDR1 and CDR2 are SGHRS and YFSETQ. This CDR3 has 14 residues.

The TCR was taken from a man in his 70s in good health. The chain employs TRBV5-1 and TRBJ2-1; 8 nucleotides match TRBD2. The sample was blood. This chain's CDR3 is CASDASGSYNEQFF. DNA for the CDR3: TGCGCCAGCGATGCTAGCGGGTCATACAATGAGCAGTTCTTC.